This entry lists 17 T cell receptor beta chains sequenced from one sample in a study of blood T cell repertoires in COVID-19. TCRdb's copy holds only in-frame clones and misses some; the assay was immunoSEQ multiplex PCR. The data show about 34,000 clones, roughly 80% seen once. What was sequenced was peripheral blood. The origin of the receptors is a man aged 80 or over with active or convalescent COVID-19.

The chain combines TRBV19 with TRBJ1-2; maybe TRBD1 (5 bases). Germline CDR1 LNHDA, CDR2 SQIVND (reference sequence). The V end lost 6 bases, the J end lost 3 bases, and 14 bases lay between the germline ends. The CDR3 has 14 amino acids. CDR3 nucleotide sequence: TGTGCCAGTAGCATTGCGACAGCCTACTATGGCTACACCTTC. Translating gives CASSIATAYYGYTF. Using reference TRBV19 and TRBJ1-2 for the parts outside the CDR3, the full variable domain is DGGITQSPKYLFRKEGQNVTLSCEQNLNHDAMYWYRQDPGQGLRLIYYSQIVNDFQKGDIAEGYSVSREKKESFPLTVTSAQKNPTAFYLCASSIATAYYGYTFGSGTRLTVV.

The chain joins TRBV15 to TRBJ2-7, with D perhaps matching TRBD2 (6 bases). CDR1 LNHNV and CDR2 YYDKDF come from the germline V gene (reference sequence). The ends were cut back, 3 bases at V and 5 bases at J, with 11 bases in the middle. This CDR3 spans 13 amino acids. The CDR3 reads CATSSGRQDEQYF. CDR3 sequence (DNA): TGTGCCACCAGCAGCGGGAGACAAGACGAGCAGTACTTC.

CDR3 bases: TGTGCCAGCAGTGAACTGGTAGCGGGATGGGGCATTCAGTACTTC. It is translated as CASSELVAGWGIQYF. The chain carries TRBV6-1 and TRBJ2-4; 8 nucleotides agree with TRBD2. J lost 9 bases, V lost 2 bases, and 9 bases had no gene match. The CDR3 is 15 residues long. Germline V gene sequence: CDR1 MNHNS, CDR2 SASEGT.

V usage is TRBV6-5 and J usage is TRBJ2-7, with 10 positions matching TRBD1. CDR1 and CDR2 from the germline V gene are MNHEY and SVGAGI. J gave up 2 bases and V 10 bases, and 2 bases lay outside the gene matches. This CDR3 region has 12 residues. CDR3 sequence reads: CATGQGAYEQYF. The DNA for the CDR3 is TGTGCCACAGGACAGGGGGCCTACGAGCAGTACTTC.

The genes are TRBV2 and TRBJ1-5, with 8 bases identical to TRBD1. This CDR3 region has 14 residues. In germline, CDR1 is SNHLY, CDR2 FYNNEI. Trimming removed 2 bases from V and 6 bases from J; junction bases left unmatched: 3. CDR3 in DNA: TGTGCCAGCAGTGAACAGGGGGCAGGTCAGCCCCAGCATTTT. Protein: CASSEQGAGQPQHF.

The rearrangement joins TRBV10-3 to TRBJ2-1, with D tentatively TRBD2 (7 bases). The length of the CDR3 is 18 residues. In germline, CDR1 is ENHRY, CDR2 SYGVKD. Trimming left V 0 bases short and J 8 bases short, with 23 bases between. CDR3 loop: CAISESRGGGPLGHEQFF. The CDR3, as DNA: TGTGCCATCAGTGAGTCGAGAGGGGGAGGGCCTTTAGGTCATGAGCAGTTCTTC.

V gene TRBV27 combines with J gene TRBJ1-6; no clear D. Per germline, CDR1 MNHEY and CDR2 SMNVEV (reference sequence). The CDR3 loop spans 13 amino acids. The germline V and J ends were trimmed by 8 bases and 7 bases, with 12 bases remaining between them. CDR3 in DNA: TGTGCCAGCGGTGTGAACGGGAATTCACCCCTCCACTTT. Translated, it gives CASGVNGNSPLHF.

The V call is TRBV10-3, the J call TRBJ1-2, with D perhaps TRBD1 (5 bases). This CDR3 comprises 14 residues. Trimming took off 0 bases at V and 5 bases at J, with 10 bases between the two ends. Per the germline V gene, CDR1 is ENHRY and CDR2 is SYGVKD. The CDR3 DNA sequence: TGTGCCATCAGTGAGTCAGGGGCGGGATATGGCTACACCTTC. Its translation is CAISESGAGYGYTF.

The chain is built from TRBV19 and TRBJ2-1, with a tentative D call TRBD1 (6 bases). Germline loops: CDR1 LNHDA, CDR2 SQIVND (reference sequence). Trimming shortened V by 5 bases and J by 7 bases, and 12 bases separated the two germline ends. This CDR3 is 13 amino acids long. CDR3 loop: CASSEQGFNEQFF. Here the CDR3 DNA reads TGTGCCAGTAGTGAACAGGGTTTTAATGAGCAGTTCTTC.

The genes are TRBV7-3 and TRBJ2-1; TRBD2 agrees at 10 bases. J was trimmed by 9 bases and V by 4 bases; bases with no gene match: 3. The CDR3 has 13 residues. Germline lookup yields CDR1 SGHTA and CDR2 FQGTGA. The chain's CDR3 is CASSWEREGEQFF. The CDR3 coding sequence is TGTGCCAGCAGCTGGGAGCGGGAGGGTGAGCAGTTCTTC.

The CDR3 coding sequence is TGTGCCAGCAGCTTGGGGGGCCCCTCGATGGATGAGCAGTTCTTC. Translating it yields CASSLGGPSMDEQFF. The chain uses TRBV5-4 and TRBJ2-1; TRBD1 might be the D (5 bases). The CDR3 totals 15 residues. The V and J ends lost 0 bases and 8 bases respectively, with 15 bases between them. Germline CDR1 is SGHNT and CDR2 is YYREEE (reference sequence).

This clone was observed a handful of times. The chain combines TRBV7-9 with TRBJ1-1; D remains unclear. This CDR3 contains 14 residues. Germline assignment: CDR1 SEHNR and CDR2 FQNEAQ (reference sequence). Trimming removed 5 bases from V and 0 bases from J, with 10 bases in between. The CDR3 loop is CASSPGILNTEAFF. The CDR3 nucleotides read TGTGCCAGCAGCCCCGGGATCTTGAACACTGAAGCTTTCTTT.

The chain carries TRBV28 and TRBJ1-6; TRBD1 aligns across 12 bases. CDR1 MDHEN and CDR2 SYDVKM come from the germline V gene. After removal of 6 bases from V and 3 bases from J, the junction contained 6 bases not matched to a gene. The CDR3 totals 17 residues. The CDR3, as DNA: TGTGCCAGCAGCCCGGGACAGGGGGCGTTCTATAATTCACCCCTCCACTTT. Its protein product is CASSPGQGAFYNSPLHF.

The rearrangement links TRBV6-2 or TRBV6-3 to TRBJ2-3; 10 bases are shared with TRBD1. The J segment lost 0 bases and the V segment lost 5 bases, leaving 5 bases of the junction unmatched. CDR3 size: 16 residues. CDR1 is MNHEY and CDR2 is SVGEGT in the germline V gene. The CDR3 spells CASSDRQGASTDTQYF. The CDR3 nucleotides read TGTGCCAGCAGTGATCGACAGGGGGCTAGCACAGATACGCAGTATTTT.

The chain employs TRBV2 and TRBJ1-4; D may be TRBD1 (6 bases). The CDR3 is 18 amino acids. Germline V gene sequence: CDR1 SNHLY, CDR2 FYNNEI. The ends were cut back, 7 bases at V and 2 bases at J, with 23 bases in the middle. The CDR3 reads CASIRRPPDRNTNEKLFF. The CDR3 nucleotides are TGTGCCAGCATTCGCAGGCCACCCGACAGGAACACTAATGAAAAACTGTTTTTT.

The chain carries TRBV27 and TRBJ1-3; TRBD1 might be the D (5 bases). The CDR3 loop spans 16 amino acids. Trimming left V 8 bases short and J 0 bases short, with 17 bases between. The germline V gene has CDR1 MNHEY and CDR2 SMNVEV (reference sequence). The chain's CDR3 is CASSLQGLNSGNTIYF. For the CDR3, the DNA is TGTGCCAGCTCTCTCCAGGGCCTGAACTCTGGAAACACCATATATTTT.

The table lists this clone with a few counts. DNA for the CDR3: TGTGCCAGCAGCCAAACCCCGGGAGGGACCGAGCAGTACTTC. It translates to CASSQTPGGTEQYF. The chain carries TRBV3-1 (or the pseudogene TRBV3-2) and TRBJ2-7, with 8 bases identical to TRBD2. The CDR3 sequence is 14 residues long. CDR1 and CDR2 (germline): LGHDT, YNNKEL (reference sequence). With V trimmed by 2 bases and J by 6 bases, 6 bases remained unmatched.